Listed here is a single TCR beta chain. Its antigen is unknown. Sequencing was performed with immunoSEQ multiplex PCR; in TCRdb, only in-frame clones are kept and a portion is missing. The sample lists more than 20,000 clones; roughly 85% were seen once. Trimming removed 3 bases at V and 3 bases at J, with 15 bases between. The CDR3 sequence is 15 residues long. CDR1 MNHNY and CDR2 SVGAGI come from the germline V gene (reference sequence). This record belongs to a study of lymphopenia after photon versus proton radiotherapy. Findings and limits, study-wide: Under photons, naive T cells and diversity fell while effector/memory populations rose. Larger post-nadir TCR diversity loss correlated inversely with survival in deceased patients. Survival link was tested only in deceased patients; proton benefit remains a possibility. Oligoclonal CD8+ Temra expansion after nadir drove photon patients' diversity drop.

The sequenced sample was peripheral blood, obtained from a patient treated with photon-based radiotherapy. This rearrangement joins TRBV6-6 to TRBJ2-7, with TRBD2 as a possible D gene (6 bases). The TCR was taken from a man in his fifties or sixties with pancreatic cancer. This chain's CDR3 is CASSYYRDGGYEQYF. The CDR3 coding sequence is TGTGCCAGCAGTTATTACCGGGACGGGGGCTACGAGCAGTACTTC.